The rows below give T cell receptor beta chains drawn from one sample of a study of Ad26.COV2.S vaccination and SARS-CoV-2 variants. TCRdb's copy holds only in-frame clones and misses some; the assay was immunoSEQ multiplex PCR. The sample holds fewer than 500,000 clones; over 75% are singletons and the top ten take 12%. This material consisted of peripheral blood, taken in a trial of Ad26.COV2.S vaccine versus placebo. All receptors come from a person between 18 and 60 years old who received the Ad26.COV2.S COVID-19 vaccine or a placebo. The CDR3 runs from the conserved cysteine through the conserved F or W. D genes are given only for firm matches. Part of the rows lack a size; the others show once, few, many or a class for expanded clones.

d_call j_call v_call clone_size cdr3_nt cdr3_aa
- TRBJ2-4 TRBV30 - TGTGCCTGGAGTGTGCGTGACCTAGCCAAAAACATTCAGTACTTC CAWSVRDLAKNIQYF
- TRBJ1-6 TRBV3-1/TRBV3-2 - TGTGCCAGCAGCAGGTGGGATGCGAATAATTCACCCCTCCACTTT CASSRWDANNSPLHF
- TRBJ2-7 TRBV12-3/TRBV12-4 - TGTGCCAGTGGCCCTCTTTTGCCCGAGCAGTACTTC CASGPLLPEQYF
- TRBJ2-1 TRBV9 - TGTGCCAGCAGCGCCGACAGGATAGCGGAGGTGGGTTCCAATGAGCAGTTCTTC CASSADRIAEVGSNEQFF
- TRBJ2-5 TRBV24-1 - TGTGCCACCCAAACCAACACCGGCCAAGAGACCCAGTACTTC CATQTNTGQETQYF
TRBD1 TRBJ1-3 TRBV7-2 - TGTGCCAGCAGCACGGACAGGGACTTTTACACCATATATTTT CASSTDRDFYTIYF
- TRBJ2-2 TRBV29-1 - TGCAGCGTTAGGATCACCGGGGAGCTGTTTTTT CSVRITGELFF
- TRBJ2-2 TRBV6-5 - TGTGCCGCGCAGCGGAGTAGGACCGGGGAGCTGTTTTTT CAAQRSRTGELFF
- TRBJ2-7 TRBV7-6 few TGTGCCAGCAGCCCTACCACGGCGCTTGGCGAGCAGTACTTC CASSPTTALGEQYF
- TRBJ2-7 TRBV15 - TGTGCCACCAGCAGCGAGGCGGACAGTCCTTTCTACGAGCAGTACTTC CATSSEADSPFYEQYF
TRBD1 TRBJ1-2 TRBV6-5 - TGTGCCAGCAGTCGGGGGACAGCTAACTATGGCTACACCTTC CASSRGTANYGYTF
TRBD2 TRBJ2-1 TRBV24-1 - TGTGCCACCAGTCCCATGCTCGGACTAGCGGGAGAGGGATACAATGAGCAGTTCTTC CATSPMLGLAGEGYNEQFF
TRBD1 TRBJ2-7 TRBV6-2/TRBV6-3 - TGTGCCAGCAGTTCCGTCTTAGGAGACAGGGGTTACGAGCAGTACTTC CASSSVLGDRGYEQYF
TRBD1 TRBJ1-5 TRBV10-3 - TGTGCCATCAGTGAGTGGACAGGGGGCAAGCAGCCCCAGCATTTT CAISEWTGGKQPQHF
- TRBJ2-5 TRBV19 once TGTGCCAGTAGTTTGTGGGGGCAGGAGACCCAGTACTTC CASSLWGQETQYF
- TRBJ1-1 TRBV28 - TGTGCCAGCAGTTTACTAACCGGGACCCTGAACACTGAAGCTTTCTTT CASSLLTGTLNTEAFF
- TRBJ2-1 TRBV7-9 - TGTGCCAGCAGCTCATTAATGGGGAGGGGGAGCTCCTACAATGAGCAGTTCTTC CASSSLMGRGSSYNEQFF
- TRBJ2-7 TRBV28 - TGTGCCAGCAGTTTGTCCGGCACCTACGAGCAGTACTTC CASSLSGTYEQYF
TRBD1 TRBJ2-7 TRBV7-9 - TGTGCCAGCAGCCAACAGGGGATCAGCTCCTACGAGCAGTACTTC CASSQQGISSYEQYF
TRBD1 TRBJ2-2 TRBV5-6 once TGTGCCAGCAGCTTGTATATGACAGGGGGTACCGGGGAGCTGTTTTTT CASSLYMTGGTGELFF
TRBD2 TRBJ2-3 TRBV29-1 - TGCAGCGTGGCACCGGGACTAGCGGGAGCCGGAGATACGCAGTATTTT CSVAPGLAGAGDTQYF
TRBD2 TRBJ2-2 TRBV30 - TGTGCCTGGAAACCTGGACTAGCGAACACCGGGGAGCTGTTTTTT CAWKPGLANTGELFF
- TRBJ2-3 TRBV28 - TGTGCCAGCAGTTCGCCTAGTGGGGGCACAGATACGCAGTATTTT CASSSPSGGTDTQYF
- TRBJ2-7 TRBV2 - TGTGCCAGCGTAGAAGCGGGTCCGGCCTCCTACGAGCAGTACTTC CASVEAGPASYEQYF
- TRBJ1-2 TRBV5-4 few TGTGCCAGCAGCTGGGGTTATGGCTACACCTTC CASSWGYGYTF